The present T cell receptor (beta chain) was sequenced within a study of blood T cells in healthy people across ages. General study findings and limits: Compared with aged donors, long-lived donors showed fewer expanded clones, suggesting selection. Any conclusive comparison of naive versus antigen-experienced cells was prevented by using unsorted PBMCs.

Germline values: CDR1 LGHNA, CDR2 YSLEER. The CDR3 covers 15 residues. V lost 0 bases and J 2 bases, leaving 9 bases between the germline ends. Sample-barcoded 5' priming and a J-beta primer mix drove a second PCR of roughly 6 to 12 cycles. Each TCR beta cDNA got a 12-nucleotide random molecular identifier. TCRdb redid the calling of the 5' RACE reads with MiXCR, one entry per CDR3 protein. The sample gives 1.8 million or so distinct CDR3 sequences, about 39% of which show up once; 23% is in the top ten. Each of the donors had approximately 10 milliliters of peripheral blood drawn into EDTA-treated Vacutainer tubes. This clonotype was counted between two and nine times. The antigen remains unidentified.

The chain has TRBV4-3 and TRBJ2-3; D not resolved. The receptor comes from a human donor in good health. The sample was blood. The CDR3 bases are TGCGCCAGCAGCCAAGATGGGCGGCACACAGATACGCAGTATTTT. Translated: CASSQDGRHTDTQYF.